The T cell receptor (beta chain) described here comes from a study of long-term antiretroviral therapy in people with HIV. Remarks on this clone: Its antigen is as yet unknown.

V lost 4 bases to trimming and J lost 2 bases, with 9 bases between them. The CDR3 spans 14 residues. Germline V gene data show CDR1 as SGHKS and CDR2 as YYEKEE (reference sequence). Held in samples before DNA extraction were roughly 0.85-11 million cryopreserved PBMC. Version v3.0 of the immunoSEQ assay ran at survey level. Repertoires were generated with immunoSEQ multiplex PCR, while TCRdb's copy carries only in-frame clones and drops some. The table has 25,000 to 30,000 clones, over 80% seen once. The study's findings and limits: Clones expanded before ART dominated the repertoire at all time points.

The sequence was collected from a man between 45 and 60 years old with HIV. Sequences were derived from unsorted PBMCs, sampled 3.2 years before starting antiretroviral therapy. The chain uses TRBV5-5 and TRBJ1-4, with no clear D. CDR3: CASSPRGTNEKLFF. DNA for the CDR3: TGTGCCAGCAGCCCCCGGGGTACTAATGAAAAACTGTTTTTT. Full variable domain (outside the CDR3, taken from reference TRBV5-5 and TRBJ1-4): DAGVTQSPTHLIKTRGQQVTLRCSPISGHKSVSWYQQVLGQGPQFIFQYYEKEERGRGNFPDRFSARQFPNYSSELNVNALLLGDSALYLCASSPRGTNEKLFFGSGTQLSVL.